Below are 11 T cell receptor beta chains sequenced from a single sample in a study of blood T cells in healthy people across ages. A sample-barcoded 5' primer and a J-beta primer mix were used in a second PCR of roughly 7 to 12 cycles. MiXCR, applied by TCRdb to the 5' RACE reads, yields one record per CDR3 protein. The sample has approximately 2,000,000 distinct CDR3 sequences; roughly two fifths are singletons. The sequenced sample was blood. These receptors came from a human donor in good health.

The chain has TRBV5-1 and TRBJ2-3, with 10 positions matching TRBD2. Germline V gene data show CDR1 as SGHRS and CDR2 as YFSETQ. The CDR3 is 15 amino acids. After removal of 3 bases from V and 3 bases from J, the junction contained 4 bases not matched to a gene. The CDR3 protein is CASSWSGGATDTQYF. The CDR3 nucleotides read TGCGCCAGCAGCTGGAGCGGGGGGGCGACAGATACGCAGTATTTT.

There are a few counts of this clonotype. The rearrangement joins TRBV12-3 or TRBV12-4 to TRBJ1-4, with D unclear. This CDR3 is 15 amino acids long. Trimming took off 5 bases at V and 1 base at J, with 11 bases between the two ends. The CDR3 DNA sequence: TGTGCCAGCAGTCCCGGACCCGGAACTAATGAAAAACTGTTTTTT. This encodes CASSPGPGTNEKLFF.

This clonotype was found a few times. The chain combines TRBV7-9 with TRBJ2-1; no firm D call. In germline, CDR1 is SEHNR, CDR2 FQNEAQ (reference sequence). This CDR3 is 12 amino acids long. Trimming shortened V by 5 bases and J by 8 bases, and 10 bases separated the two germline ends. The CDR3 spells CASSAVGDEQFF. Written as DNA, the CDR3 is TGTGCCAGCAGCGCCGTTGGCGATGAGCAGTTCTTC.

V and J are TRBV7-3 and TRBJ2-7, with unresolved D. CDR3 length: 13 residues. Between the trimmed V and J ends, which lost 5 bases and 7 bases, there was a span of 15 bases. The germline gives CDR1 SGHTA, CDR2 FQGTGA. CDR3 DNA sequence: TGTGCCAGCAGCGAATCCGGGCCGGGTGAGCAGTACTTC. Amino acid sequence: CASSESGPGEQYF.

In its sample, this clonotype was seen many times. The rearrangement uses TRBV10-3 and TRBJ2-5, with TRBD2 matching over 8 bases. The trim removed 6 bases at V and 3 bases at J, leaving 6 bases unmatched. The CDR3 is made up of 14 amino acids. Germline assignment: CDR1 ENHRY and CDR2 SYGVKD. This CDR3 reads CAISPGGEEETQYF. In DNA form, the CDR3 reads TGTGCCATCAGCCCCGGGGGGGAGGAAGAGACCCAGTACTTC.

The rearrangement joins TRBV2 to TRBJ2-3; TRBD2 agrees at 12 bases. Trimming removed 4 bases from V and 9 bases from J; junction bases left unmatched: 8. The length of the CDR3 is 15 residues. The germline V gene encodes CDR1 SNHLY and CDR2 FYNNEI. CDR3 loop: CASSGWSSGGATQYF. The CDR3 DNA follows: TGTGCCAGCAGTGGTTGGTCTAGCGGGGGGGCAACGCAGTATTTT.

The V and J genes are TRBV2 and TRBJ1-1, with 10 bases fitting TRBD1. The V segment lost 2 bases and the J segment 3 bases; nucleotides outside the gene matches: 12. The CDR3 has 18 residues. Germline V CDR1 and CDR2: SNHLY, FYNNEI. CDR3 sequence reads: CASSETGTGVRTDTEAFF. CDR3 in DNA: TGTGCCAGCAGTGAAACAGGGACAGGGGTTCGGACGGACACTGAAGCTTTCTTT. Together with reference TRBV2 and TRBJ1-1, the CDR3 gives the full variable domain: EPEVTQTPSHQVTQMGQEVILRCVPISNHLYFYWYRQILGQKVEFLVSFYNNEISEKSEIFDDQFSVERPDGSNFTLKIRSTKLEDSAMYFCASSETGTGVRTDTEAFFGQGTRLTVV.

This chain uses TRBV18 with TRBJ2-7; 10 bases match TRBD1. The J segment lost 3 bases and the V segment lost 3 bases, leaving 5 bases of the junction unmatched. The CDR3 spans 15 residues. Looked up from germline, CDR1 is KGHSH and CDR2 is LQKENI. This chain's CDR3 is CASSPQWDRGYEQYF. The CDR3, as DNA: TGTGCCAGCTCACCGCAGTGGGACAGGGGCTACGAGCAGTACTTC.

The V call is TRBV6-2 or TRBV6-3, the J call TRBJ2-3; the match to TRBD1 covers 7 bases. The CDR3 has 15 residues. CDR1 and CDR2 from the germline V gene are MNHEY and SVGEGT. Trimming removed 2 bases from V and 1 base from J; junction bases left unmatched: 3. CDR3 protein: CASSYAGTGTDTQYF. CDR3 nucleotide sequence: TGTGCCAGCAGTTACGCCGGGACAGGCACAGATACGCAGTATTTT.

V usage is TRBV5-5 and J usage is TRBJ2-5; weak D call: TRBD2 (5 bases). CDR3 size: 17 residues. Germline V CDR1 and CDR2: SGHKS, YYEKEE (reference sequence). V shed 4 bases and J shed 2 bases, with 21 bases lying between them. CDR3 in DNA: TGTGCCAGCAGCCCCTTATCGCATCGGGGAACTCAAGAGACCCAGTACTTC. It is translated as CASSPLSHRGTQETQYF.

This clonotype was observed a handful of times. V and J are TRBV4-1 and TRBJ2-5; D is possibly TRBD1 (5 bases). This CDR3 contains 18 residues. V was pared by 2 bases and J by 0 bases, with 19 bases between. Germline V CDR1 and CDR2: MGHRA, YSYEKL. This CDR3 reads CASSQNRATKGYQETQYF. CDR3 nucleotide sequence: TGCGCCAGCAGCCAAAACCGGGCCACGAAGGGGTACCAAGAGACCCAGTACTTC.